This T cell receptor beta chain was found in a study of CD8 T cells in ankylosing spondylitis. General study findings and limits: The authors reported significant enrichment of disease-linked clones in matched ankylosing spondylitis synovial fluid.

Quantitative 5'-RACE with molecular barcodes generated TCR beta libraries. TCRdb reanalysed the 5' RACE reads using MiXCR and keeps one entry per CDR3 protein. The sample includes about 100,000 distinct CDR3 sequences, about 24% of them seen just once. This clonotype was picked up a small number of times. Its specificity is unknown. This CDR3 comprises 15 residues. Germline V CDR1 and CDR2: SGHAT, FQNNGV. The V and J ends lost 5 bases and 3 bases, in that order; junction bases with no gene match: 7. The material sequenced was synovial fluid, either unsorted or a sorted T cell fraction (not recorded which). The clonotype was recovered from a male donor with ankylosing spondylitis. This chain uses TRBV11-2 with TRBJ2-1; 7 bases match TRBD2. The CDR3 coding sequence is TGTGCCAGCAGCCCGCGGGAGTCGTACTACAATGAGCAGTTCTTC. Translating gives CASSPRESYYNEQFF.